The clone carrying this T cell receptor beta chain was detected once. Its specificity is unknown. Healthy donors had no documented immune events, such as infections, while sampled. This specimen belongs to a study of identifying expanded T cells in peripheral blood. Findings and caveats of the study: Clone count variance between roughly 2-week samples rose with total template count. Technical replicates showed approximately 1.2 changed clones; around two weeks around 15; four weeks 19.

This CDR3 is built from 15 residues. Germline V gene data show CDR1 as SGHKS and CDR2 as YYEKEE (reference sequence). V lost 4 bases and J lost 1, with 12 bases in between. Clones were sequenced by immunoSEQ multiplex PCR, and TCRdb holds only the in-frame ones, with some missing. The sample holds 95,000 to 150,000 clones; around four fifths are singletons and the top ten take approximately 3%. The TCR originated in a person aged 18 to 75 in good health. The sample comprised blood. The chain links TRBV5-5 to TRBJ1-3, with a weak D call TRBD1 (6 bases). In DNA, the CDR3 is TGTGCCAGCAGCGGACGCACAGGGTCTGGAAACACCATATATTTT. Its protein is CASSGRTGSGNTIYF.